The 11 T cell receptor beta chains listed next were all sequenced from one sample in a study of blood T cells in healthy people across ages. Combining a sample-barcoded 5' primer with a J-beta primer mix, a second PCR ran for roughly 6 to 11 cycles. TCRdb analysed the 5' RACE reads with MiXCR anew, one entry per CDR3 protein. The sample yields 600,000 or so distinct CDR3 sequences, around half seen once. Source material: blood. All receptors derive from an elderly man in good health.

The chain joins TRBV7-9 to TRBJ2-1, with 7 bases fitting TRBD1. This CDR3 comprises 14 residues. CDR1 and CDR2 (germline): SEHNR, FQNEAQ (reference sequence). The CDR3 DNA reads as TGTGCTGAGGGGGCTTCCAGCTCCTACAATGAGCAGTTCTTC. This sequence encodes CAEGASSSYNEQFF.

This chain uses TRBV20-1 with TRBJ2-3, with a weak D call TRBD2 (6 bases). The V end was cut by 6 bases, the J end by 5 bases, with 27 bases between. The CDR3 is 17 amino acids. Germline V gene data show CDR1 as DFQATT and CDR2 as SNEGSKA (reference sequence). Written as DNA, the CDR3 is TGCAGTGCCTCAAAGAGGCGACTAGTGGGGGGAAGAGATACGCAGTATTTT. Encoded protein: CSASKRRLVGGRDTQYF.

About this clonotype: Compared with germline, one end of the junction differs, possibly owing to a read error. The chain combines TRBV6-5 with TRBJ2-3; maybe TRBD1 (5 bases). The CDR3 runs 13 residues. Germline-derived CDR1 and CDR2 are MNHEY and SVGAGI. CDR3 in DNA: TGTGCCAGCTTCGGACCCTCGACAGATACACAGTATTTT. This translates into CASFGPSTDTQYF.

The J gene is TRBJ2-1, the V gene TRBV20-1; TRBD2 matches 10 bases. V gave up 6 bases and J gave up 2 bases; unmatched junction bases: 7. The CDR3 sequence is 15 residues long. Germline V gives CDR1 DFQATT, CDR2 SNEGSKA (reference sequence). CDR3 DNA sequence: TGCAGTGCGGGTGGTGGACTAGCGGCCTACAATGAGCAGTTCTTC. Translating it yields CSAGGGLAAYNEQFF.

The table lists this clonotype with a few counts. The gene calls are TRBV6-1 and TRBJ2-1; the D gene is possibly TRBD1 (6 bases). Germline lookup yields CDR1 MNHNS and CDR2 SASEGT. The CDR3 length is 17 residues. V was cut by 6 bases and J by 0 bases, with 18 bases left in between. CDR3 DNA sequence: TGTGCCAGCAGCTGGGACACCTCCCGTAGCTCCTACAATGAGCAGTTCTTC. Its protein is CASSWDTSRSSYNEQFF.

About this clonotype itself: This clone may be a read error of a much larger clone one base away. The chain is built from TRBV27 and TRBJ2-3, with a possible D match to TRBD2 (6 bases). The germline V gene has CDR1 MNHEY and CDR2 SMNVEV (reference sequence). Deletions cut 4 bases from V and 6 bases from J, with 26 bases between. CDR3 size: 18 residues. In DNA form, the CDR3 reads TGTGCCAGCAGTTCCCTCTTGATAACGGGAGTTGATTGGGATACGCAGTATTTT. Protein: CASSSLLITGVDWDTQYF.

This clonotype turned up a few times. This rearrangement joins TRBV6-5 to TRBJ2-1, with unresolved D. V lost 4 bases to trimming and J lost 6 bases, with 16 bases between them. This CDR3 comprises 15 residues. The V gene's germline CDR1 is MNHEY and CDR2 SVGAGI. The CDR3 loop reads CASSSTTGSVNEQFF. CDR3 coding DNA: TGTGCCAGCAGTTCCACCACCGGCAGCGTCAATGAGCAGTTCTTC.

There are a few counts of this clonotype. This chain links TRBV6-6 with TRBJ1-1, with 8 bases matching TRBD1. The germline V gene has CDR1 MNHNY and CDR2 SVGAGI (reference sequence). This CDR3 spans 13 amino acids. The V segment lost 5 bases and the J segment 6 bases; nucleotides outside the gene matches: 5. The chain's CDR3 is CASSGQGVPEAFF. In DNA form, the CDR3 reads TGTGCCAGCAGTGGACAGGGCGTTCCTGAAGCTTTCTTT.

J is TRBJ2-3 and V is TRBV28; the match to TRBD2 covers 7 bases. This CDR3 comprises 15 residues. The V and J ends lost 3 bases and 4 bases, in that order; junction bases with no gene match: 7. CDR1 and CDR2 (germline): MDHEN, SYDVKM. CDR3 residues: CASSLAGARADTQYF. CDR3 DNA sequence: TGTGCCAGCAGTTTGGCGGGAGCGAGGGCAGATACGCAGTATTTT.

This clonotype was counted between two and nine times. The V call is TRBV28, the J call TRBJ2-3; D might be TRBD1 or TRBD2, each matching 5 bases. The CDR3 is made up of 14 amino acids. V shed 8 bases and J shed 2 bases, with 14 bases lying between them. The germline gives CDR1 MDHEN, CDR2 SYDVKM. The CDR3 nucleotides read TGTGCCAGCCATCGGGGCGGAAACACAGATACGCAGTATTTT. Its protein is CASHRGGNTDTQYF.

The V gene is TRBV12-3 or TRBV12-4, the J gene TRBJ2-5, with 7 bases that match TRBD1. The DNA end is more similar to TRBJ2-7, so the J call may be wrong. The CDR3 contains 16 residues. The CDR3 spells CASSFSPGAGGYEQYF. CDR3 DNA: TGTGCCAGCAGTTTTAGCCCCGGTGCAGGGGGCTACGAGCAGTACTTC.